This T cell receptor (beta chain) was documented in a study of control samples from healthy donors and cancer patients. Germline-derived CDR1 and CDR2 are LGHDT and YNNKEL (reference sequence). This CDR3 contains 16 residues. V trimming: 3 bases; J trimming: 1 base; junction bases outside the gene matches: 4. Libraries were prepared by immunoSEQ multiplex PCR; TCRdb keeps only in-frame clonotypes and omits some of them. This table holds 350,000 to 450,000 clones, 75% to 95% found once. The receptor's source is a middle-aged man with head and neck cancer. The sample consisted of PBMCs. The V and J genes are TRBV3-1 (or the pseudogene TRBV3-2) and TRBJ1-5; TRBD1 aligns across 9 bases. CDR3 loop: CASSQEGQGSNQPQHF. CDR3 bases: TGTGCCAGCAGCCAGGAGGGACAGGGCAGCAATCAGCCCCAGCATTTT.